Shown below are 6 T cell receptor beta chains from a single sample sequenced in a study of blood T cell repertoires in COVID-19. Method: immunoSEQ multiplex PCR; TCRdb's copy keeps in-frame clones and lacks some. Among roughly 250,000 clones, around 87% were seen once, and the ten largest hold roughly 1.7%. Sequenced input: PBMCs or T cells enriched from blood (not recorded which). The origin of the receptors is a woman aged 50 to 65 who had recovered from COVID-19.

The chain combines TRBV10-2 with TRBJ2-4; D might be TRBD2 (5 bases). V lost 7 bases and J lost 7, with 17 bases in between. The CDR3 runs to 14 residues. Germline CDR1 and CDR2: WSHSY and SAAADI. CDR3 residues: CASTEGTGTNIQYF. The CDR3 nucleotides read TGCGCCAGCACCGAGGGTACGGGTACGAACATTCAGTACTTC.

The CDR3 here is CASSVPAGSGTFSYEQYF. The CDR3 nucleotides read TGTGCCAGCAGCGTCCCGGCCGGTAGCGGGACTTTCTCCTACGAGCAGTACTTC. J is TRBJ2-7 and V is TRBV7-9; 8 bases are a match to TRBD2. CDR1 SEHNR and CDR2 FQNEAQ come from the germline V gene (reference sequence). The CDR3 loop spans 18 amino acids. The junction had 15 bases not matched to a gene; V was cut back by 5 bases and J by 0 bases.

As regards this clone: In the same sample, other DNA sequences code for this CDR3. This chain links TRBV5-1 with TRBJ1-5; no firm D call. V lost 0 bases, J lost 2 bases, and 6 bases lay in between. The CDR3 extends over 14 amino acids. Looked up from germline, CDR1 is SGHRS and CDR2 is YFSETQ. CDR3: CASSLDGGNQPQHF. The CDR3 nucleotides are TGCGCCAGCAGCTTGGACGGGGGCAATCAGCCCCAGCATTTT.

The chain joins TRBV5-1 to TRBJ1-3, with 7 bases identical to TRBD1. The J segment lost 2 bases and the V segment lost 3 bases, leaving 2 bases of the junction unmatched. The CDR3 is 14 residues long. Germline CDR1 is SGHRS and CDR2 is YFSETQ. This chain's CDR3 is CASSYDRAGNTIYF. For the CDR3, the DNA is TGCGCCAGCAGCTACGACAGGGCTGGAAACACCATATATTTT.

The chain combines TRBV2 with TRBJ2-7, with 9 bases lining up with TRBD1. After removal of 10 bases from V and 2 bases from J, the junction contained 6 bases not matched to a gene. This CDR3 contains 13 residues. Germline loops: CDR1 SNHLY, CDR2 FYNNEI. DNA for the CDR3: TGTGCCACCACCGGGACAGGGCCCTACGAGCAGTACTTC. This translates into CATTGTGPYEQYF.

This clone was counted a single time. The chain uses TRBV28 and TRBJ2-4; D is ambiguous. Germline V gives CDR1 MDHEN, CDR2 SYDVKM. The CDR3 length is 12 residues. The V gene lost 6 bases and the J gene lost 1 base, with 4 bases spanning the gap. The CDR3, as DNA: TGTGCCAGCAGGAGTGCCAAAAACATTCAGTACTTC. Encoded protein: CASRSAKNIQYF.